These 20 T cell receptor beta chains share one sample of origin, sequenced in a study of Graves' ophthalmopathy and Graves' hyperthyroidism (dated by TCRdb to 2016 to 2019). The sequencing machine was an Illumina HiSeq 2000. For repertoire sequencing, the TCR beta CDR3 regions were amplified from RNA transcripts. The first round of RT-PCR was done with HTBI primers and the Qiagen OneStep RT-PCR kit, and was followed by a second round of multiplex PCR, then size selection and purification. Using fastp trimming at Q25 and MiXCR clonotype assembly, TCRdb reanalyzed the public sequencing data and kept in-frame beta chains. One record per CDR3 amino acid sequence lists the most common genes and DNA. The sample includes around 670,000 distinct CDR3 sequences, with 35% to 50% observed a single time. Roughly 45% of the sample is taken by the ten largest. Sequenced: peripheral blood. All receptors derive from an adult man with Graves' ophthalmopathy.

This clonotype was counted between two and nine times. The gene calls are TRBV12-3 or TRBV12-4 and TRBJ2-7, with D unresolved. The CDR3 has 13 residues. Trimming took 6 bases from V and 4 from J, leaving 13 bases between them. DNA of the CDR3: TGTGCCAGCAGCCCTGCGGATCCATACGAGCAGTACTTC. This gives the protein CASSPADPYEQYF.

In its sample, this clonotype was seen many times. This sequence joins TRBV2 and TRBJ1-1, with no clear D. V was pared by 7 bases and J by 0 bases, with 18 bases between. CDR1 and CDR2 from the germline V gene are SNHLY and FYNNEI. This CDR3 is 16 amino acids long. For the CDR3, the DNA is TGTGCCAGCACTCTCTTGGAGGTCGTTGTGAACACTGAAGCTTTCTTT. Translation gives CASTLLEVVVNTEAFF.

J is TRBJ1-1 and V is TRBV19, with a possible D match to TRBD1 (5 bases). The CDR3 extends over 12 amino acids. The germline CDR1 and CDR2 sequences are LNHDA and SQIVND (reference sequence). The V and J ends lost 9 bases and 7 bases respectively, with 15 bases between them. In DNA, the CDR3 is TGTGCCAGCAGCTTGGCGGGGCTTGAAGCTTTCTTT. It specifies CASSLAGLEAFF. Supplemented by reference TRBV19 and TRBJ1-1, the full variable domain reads DGGITQSPKYLFRKEGQNVTLSCEQNLNHDAMYWYRQDPGQGLRLIYYSQIVNDFQKGDIAEGYSVSREKKESFPLTVTSAQKNPTAFYLCASSLAGLEAFFGQGTRLTVV.

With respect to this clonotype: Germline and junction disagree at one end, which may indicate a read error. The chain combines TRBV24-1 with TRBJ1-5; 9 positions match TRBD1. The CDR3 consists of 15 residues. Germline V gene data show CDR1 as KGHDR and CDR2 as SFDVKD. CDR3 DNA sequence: TGCGCCAGCAGCCCAAACAGGGGGCCGGGTCAGCCCCAGCATTTT. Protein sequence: CASSPNRGPGQPQHF.

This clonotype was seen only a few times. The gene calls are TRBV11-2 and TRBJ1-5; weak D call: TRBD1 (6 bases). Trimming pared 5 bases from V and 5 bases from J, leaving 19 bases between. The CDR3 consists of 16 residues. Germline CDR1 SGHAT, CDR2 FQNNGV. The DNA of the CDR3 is TGTGCCAGCAGCCAAGAGTTCAGACAGGAGGATCAGCCCCAGCATTTT. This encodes CASSQEFRQEDQPQHF.

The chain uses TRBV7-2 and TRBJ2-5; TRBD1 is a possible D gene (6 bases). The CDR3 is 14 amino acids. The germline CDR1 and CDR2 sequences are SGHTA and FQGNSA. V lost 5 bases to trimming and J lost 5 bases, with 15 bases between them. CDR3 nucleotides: TGTGCCAGCAGCACCACAGGGAGATTTGAGACCCAGTACTTC. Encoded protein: CASSTTGRFETQYF.

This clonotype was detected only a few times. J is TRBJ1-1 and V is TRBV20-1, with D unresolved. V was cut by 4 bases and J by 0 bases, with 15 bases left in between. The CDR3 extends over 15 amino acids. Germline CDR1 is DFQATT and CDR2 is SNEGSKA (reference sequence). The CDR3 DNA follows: TGCAGTGCTACACGACTGGACGGTGTGAACACTGAAGCTTTCTTT. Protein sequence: CSATRLDGVNTEAFF.

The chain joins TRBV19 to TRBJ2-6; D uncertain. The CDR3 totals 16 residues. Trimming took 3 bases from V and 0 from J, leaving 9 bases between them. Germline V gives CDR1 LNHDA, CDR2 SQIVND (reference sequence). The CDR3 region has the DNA TGTGCCAGTAGTATTCTAGGGAACTCTGGGGCCAACGTCCTGACTTTC. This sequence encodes CASSILGNSGANVLTF. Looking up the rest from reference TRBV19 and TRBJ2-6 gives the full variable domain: DGGITQSPKYLFRKEGQNVTLSCEQNLNHDAMYWYRQDPGQGLRLIYYSQIVNDFQKGDIAEGYSVSREKKESFPLTVTSAQKNPTAFYLCASSILGNSGANVLTFGAGSRLTVL.

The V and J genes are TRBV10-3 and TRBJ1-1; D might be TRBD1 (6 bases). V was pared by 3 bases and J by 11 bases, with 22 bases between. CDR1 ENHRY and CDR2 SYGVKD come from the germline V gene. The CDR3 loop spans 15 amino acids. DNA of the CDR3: TGTGCCATCAGTGAAACAGGGTCGCGTGAAAAACGGGCTTTCTTT. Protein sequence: CAISETGSREKRAFF.

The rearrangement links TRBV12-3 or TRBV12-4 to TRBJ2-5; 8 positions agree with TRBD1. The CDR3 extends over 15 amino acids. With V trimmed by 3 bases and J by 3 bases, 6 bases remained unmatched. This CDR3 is CASSFQGARKETQYF. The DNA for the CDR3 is TGTGCCAGCAGTTTTCAGGGGGCGCGGAAAGAGACCCAGTACTTC.

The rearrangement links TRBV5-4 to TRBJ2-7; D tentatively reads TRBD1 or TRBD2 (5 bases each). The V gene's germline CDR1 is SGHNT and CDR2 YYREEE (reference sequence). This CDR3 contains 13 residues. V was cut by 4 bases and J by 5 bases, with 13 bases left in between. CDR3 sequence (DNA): TGTGCCAGCAGCCGGGACCCCGTAGACGAGCAGTACTTC. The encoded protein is CASSRDPVDEQYF. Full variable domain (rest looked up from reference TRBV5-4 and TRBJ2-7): ETGVTQSPTHLIKTRGQQVTLRCSSQSGHNTVSWYQQALGQGPQFIFQYYREEENGRGNFPPRFSGLQFPNYSSELNVNALELDDSALYLCASSRDPVDEQYFGPGTRLTVT.

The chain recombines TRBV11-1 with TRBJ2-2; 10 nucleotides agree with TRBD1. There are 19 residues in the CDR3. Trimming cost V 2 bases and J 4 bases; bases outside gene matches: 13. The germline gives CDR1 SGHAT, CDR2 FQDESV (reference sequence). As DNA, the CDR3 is TGTGCCAGCAGCTTATCACGTATGGGACAGGGGTTTTTCACCGGGGAGCTGTTTTTT. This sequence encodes CASSLSRMGQGFFTGELFF.

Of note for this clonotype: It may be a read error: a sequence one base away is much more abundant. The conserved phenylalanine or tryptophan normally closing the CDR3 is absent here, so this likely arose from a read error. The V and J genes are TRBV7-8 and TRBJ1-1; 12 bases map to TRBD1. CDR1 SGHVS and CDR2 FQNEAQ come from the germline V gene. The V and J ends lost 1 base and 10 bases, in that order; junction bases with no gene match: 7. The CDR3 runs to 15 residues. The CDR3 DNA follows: TGTGCCAGCAGCTTAGGTGGGACAGGGGGCGATCGAGCTTTCCTT. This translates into CASSLGGTGGDRAFL.

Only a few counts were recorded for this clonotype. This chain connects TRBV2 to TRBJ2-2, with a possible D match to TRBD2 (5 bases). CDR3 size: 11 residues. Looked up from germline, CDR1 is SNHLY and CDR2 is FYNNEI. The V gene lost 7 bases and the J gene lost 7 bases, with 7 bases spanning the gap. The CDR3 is CASKGGGELFF. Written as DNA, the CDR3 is TGTGCCAGCAAAGGAGGCGGGGAGCTGTTTTTT.

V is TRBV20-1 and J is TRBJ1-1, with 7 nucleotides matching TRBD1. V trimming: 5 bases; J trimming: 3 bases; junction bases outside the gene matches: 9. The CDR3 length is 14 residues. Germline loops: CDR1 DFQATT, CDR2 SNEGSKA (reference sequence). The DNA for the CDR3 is TGCAGTGCTTATCTAGGGGGCAGGGACACTGAAGCTTTCTTT. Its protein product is CSAYLGGRDTEAFF.

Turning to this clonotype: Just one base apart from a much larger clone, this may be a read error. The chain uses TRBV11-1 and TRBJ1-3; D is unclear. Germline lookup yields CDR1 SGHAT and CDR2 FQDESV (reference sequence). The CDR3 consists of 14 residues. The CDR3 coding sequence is TGTGCCAGCCGCTTAGCAGTGGCTGGAAACACCATATATTTT. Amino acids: CASRLAVAGNTIYF.

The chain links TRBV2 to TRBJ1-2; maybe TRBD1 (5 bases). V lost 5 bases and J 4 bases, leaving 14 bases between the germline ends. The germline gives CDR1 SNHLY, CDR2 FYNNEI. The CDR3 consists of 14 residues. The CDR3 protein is CASSRGGSGYGYTF. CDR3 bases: TGTGCCAGCAGTCGGGGGGGATCGGGCTATGGCTACACCTTC.

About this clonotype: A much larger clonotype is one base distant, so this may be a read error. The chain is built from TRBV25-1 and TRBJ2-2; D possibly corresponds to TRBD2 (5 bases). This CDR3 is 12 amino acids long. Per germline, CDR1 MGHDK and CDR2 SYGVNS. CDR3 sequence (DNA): TGTGCCAGCAGTGTTATCGTCGGGGAGCTGATTTTT. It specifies CASSVIVGELIF.

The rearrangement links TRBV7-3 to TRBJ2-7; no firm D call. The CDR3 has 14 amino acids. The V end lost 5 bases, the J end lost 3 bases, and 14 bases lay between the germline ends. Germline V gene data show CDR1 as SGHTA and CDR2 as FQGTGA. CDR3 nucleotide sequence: TGTGCCAGCAGCCAAGAATCAGAAGTCTACGAGCAGTACTTC. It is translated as CASSQESEVYEQYF.

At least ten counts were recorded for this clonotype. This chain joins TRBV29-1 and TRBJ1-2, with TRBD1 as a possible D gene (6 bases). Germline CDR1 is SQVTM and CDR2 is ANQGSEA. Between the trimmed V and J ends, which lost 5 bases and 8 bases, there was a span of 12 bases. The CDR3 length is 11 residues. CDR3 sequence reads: CSVTGGWGYTF. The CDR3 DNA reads TGCAGCGTTACGGGGGGCTGGGGCTACACCTTC.